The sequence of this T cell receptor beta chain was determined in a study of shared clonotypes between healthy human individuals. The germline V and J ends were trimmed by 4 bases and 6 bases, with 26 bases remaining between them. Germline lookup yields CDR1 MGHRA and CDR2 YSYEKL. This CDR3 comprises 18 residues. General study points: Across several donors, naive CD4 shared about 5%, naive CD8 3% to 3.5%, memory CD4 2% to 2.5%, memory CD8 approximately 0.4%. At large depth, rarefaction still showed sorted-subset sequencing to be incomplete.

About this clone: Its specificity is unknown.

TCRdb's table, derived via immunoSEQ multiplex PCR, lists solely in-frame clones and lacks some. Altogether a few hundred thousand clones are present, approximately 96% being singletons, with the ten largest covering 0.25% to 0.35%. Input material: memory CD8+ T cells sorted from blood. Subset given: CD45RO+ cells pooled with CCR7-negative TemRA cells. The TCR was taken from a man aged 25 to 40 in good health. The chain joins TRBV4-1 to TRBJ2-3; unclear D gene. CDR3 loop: CASSRPEHDLILGDTQYF. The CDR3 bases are TGCGCCAGCAGCCGGCCCGAGCATGACTTGATTTTGGGGGATACGCAGTATTTT.